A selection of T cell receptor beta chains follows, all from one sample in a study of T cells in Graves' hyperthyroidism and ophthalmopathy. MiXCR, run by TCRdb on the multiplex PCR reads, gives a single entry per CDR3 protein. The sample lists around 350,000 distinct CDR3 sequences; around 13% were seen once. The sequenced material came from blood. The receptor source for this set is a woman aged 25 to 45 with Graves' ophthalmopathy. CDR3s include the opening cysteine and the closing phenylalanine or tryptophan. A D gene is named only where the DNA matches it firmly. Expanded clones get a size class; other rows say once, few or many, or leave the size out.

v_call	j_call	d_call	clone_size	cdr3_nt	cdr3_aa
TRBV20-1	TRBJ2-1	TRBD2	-	TGCAGTGCAAGGACTAGCGGGGGGGCAAATGAGCAGTTCTTC	CSARTSGGANEQFF
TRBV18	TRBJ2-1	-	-	TGTGCCAGCTTGCCAGTCAGGGGTACTCTAATCGGTGAGCAGTTCTTC	CASLPVRGTLIGEQFF
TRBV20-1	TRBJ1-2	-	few	TGCAGTGCAACCGGGACGTCGGACTATGGCTACACCTTC	CSATGTSDYGYTF
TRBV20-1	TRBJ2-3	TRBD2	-	TGCAGTGCTCTTTCGGCTAGCGGGATCACAGATACGCAGTATTTT	CSALSASGITDTQYF
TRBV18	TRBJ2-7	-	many	TGTGCCAGCTCGGTTCGTTCGGGCAACGAGCAGTACTTC	CASSVRSGNEQYF
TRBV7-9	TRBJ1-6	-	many	TGTGCCAGCAGCCCCGAGATGGCGACACCCCTCCACTTT	CASSPEMATPLHF
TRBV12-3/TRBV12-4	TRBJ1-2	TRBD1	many	TGTGCCAGCAGTTTAAGTAAGGACAGGGGGCTCGGCGGCTACACCTTC	CASSLSKDRGLGGYTF
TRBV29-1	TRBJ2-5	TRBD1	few	TGCAGCGCGGGGACAGCCTCAGAGACCCAGTACTTC	CSAGTASETQYF
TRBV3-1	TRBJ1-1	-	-	TGTGCCAGCACCAAGCGGGGGGTGAACACTGAAGCTTTCTTT	CASTKRGVNTEAFF
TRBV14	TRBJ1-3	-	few	TGTGCCAGCAGCCAAGTAGGTGCCGGAAACACCATATATTTT	CASSQVGAGNTIYF
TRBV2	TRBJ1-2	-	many	TGTGCCAGCAGTGAAAAGCTCGGGACGGTTTATGGCTACACCTTC	CASSEKLGTVYGYTF
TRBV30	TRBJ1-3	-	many	TGTGCCTGGAGTTCTTCTGGAAACACCATATATTTT	CAWSSSGNTIYF
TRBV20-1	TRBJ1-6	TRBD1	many	TGCAGTGCTACAGACGCAACAGGGGGGTGGTCACCCCTCCACTTT	CSATDATGGWSPLHF
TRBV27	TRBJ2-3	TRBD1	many	TGTGCCAGCAGTTTGGGTTACAGGGGGCGTTACACAGATACGCAGTATTTT	CASSLGYRGRYTDTQYF
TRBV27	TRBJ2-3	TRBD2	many	TGTGCCAGCAGGGCTAGCGGACCCTCTAGCACAGATACGCAGTATTTT	CASRASGPSSTDTQYF
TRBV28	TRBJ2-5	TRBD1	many	TGTGCCAGCAGACGACAGGGAGCGGTTGGGGCAGGCCGGGAGACCCAGTACTTC	CASRRQGAVGAGRETQYF
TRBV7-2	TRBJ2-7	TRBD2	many	TGTGCCAGCAGGGCTCTAGCGGGGGGGCCCGGCGAGCAGTACTTC	CASRALAGGPGEQYF
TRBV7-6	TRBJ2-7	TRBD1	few	TGTGCCAGCAGCCCCAGAACCGGGACAGGGACCTACGAGCAGTACTTC	CASSPRTGTGTYEQYF
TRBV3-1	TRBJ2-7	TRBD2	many	TGTGCCAGCAGCCAAGGGCTCTCCAGGCTAGCGGGGGTCTCCTACGAGCAGTACTTC	CASSQGLSRLAGVSYEQYF
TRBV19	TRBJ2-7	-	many	TGTGCCAGTAGTATAGACACCCGGGGACCCTACGAGCAGTACTTC	CASSIDTRGPYEQYF
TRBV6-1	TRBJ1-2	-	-	TGTGCCAGCAGTATATTTTATCGGGATCCTAACTATGGCTACACCTTC	CASSIFYRDPNYGYTF
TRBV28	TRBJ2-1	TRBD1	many	TGTGCCAGCAGTTTCGCCTTACGCCAGGGGGAGCAAGGAAGGAACTACAATGAGCAGTTCTTC	CASSFALRQGEQGRNYNEQFF
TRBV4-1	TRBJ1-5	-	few	TGCGCCAGCAGCCATCGCCTCACGGACAGCAATCAGCCCCAGCATTTT	CASSHRLTDSNQPQHF
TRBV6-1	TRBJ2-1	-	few	TGTGCCAGCAAAACGAACCGGGATGAGCAGTTCTTC	CASKTNRDEQFF
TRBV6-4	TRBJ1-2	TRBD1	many	TGTGCCAGCAGCCGTGGACAGGGAGCTGGCTACACCTTC	CASSRGQGAGYTF
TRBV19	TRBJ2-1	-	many	TGTGCCAGTAGTGACTATACAGAGGACAATGAGCAGTTCTTC	CASSDYTEDNEQFF
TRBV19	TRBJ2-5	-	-	TGTGCCAGTAGCCCAGGAGGGGTTTTAGGAGAGACCCAGTACTTC	CASSPGGVLGETQYF
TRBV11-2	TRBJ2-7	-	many	TGTGCCAGCAGCTTATATTGGGGGGACCTCTCCTACGAGCAGTACTTC	CASSLYWGDLSYEQYF
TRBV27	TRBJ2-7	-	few	TGTGCCAGCAGGCTGTTGGCAACTCCGGAGCAGTACTTC	CASRLLATPEQYF
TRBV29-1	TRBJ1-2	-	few	TGCAGCGTCCCCGCGGGGATCTATGGCTACACCTTC	CSVPAGIYGYTF
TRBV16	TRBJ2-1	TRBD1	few	TGTGCCAGCAGCCAAATTTTAGAGACAGGGACCTACAATGAGCAGTTCTTC	CASSQILETGTYNEQFF
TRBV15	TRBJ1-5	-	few	TGTGCCACCAGCAGAGATGGGGGAGCAGGGGTCCAGCCCCAGCATTTT	CATSRDGGAGVQPQHF
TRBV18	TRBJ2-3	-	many	TGTGCCAGCTCACCCGGGACACCTTCCACAGATACGCAGTATTTT	CASSPGTPSTDTQYF
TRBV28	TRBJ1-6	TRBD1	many	TGTGCCAGCAGTTTAACGTCCCGGGACAGGGGCAATTCACCCCTCCACTTT	CASSLTSRDRGNSPLHF
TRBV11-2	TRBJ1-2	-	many	TGTGCCAGCAGCTTATCCCTCGTAACGTCGGCCTCTTATGGCTACACCTTC	CASSLSLVTSASYGYTF
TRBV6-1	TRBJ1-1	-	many	TGTGCCAGCAGACTGCACGAGAACACTGAAGCTTTCTTT	CASRLHENTEAFF
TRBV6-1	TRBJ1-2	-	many	TGTGCCAGCAGTGACCAGGGGCTTGGAAATGGCTACACCTTC	CASSDQGLGNGYTF
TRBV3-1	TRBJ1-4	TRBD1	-	TGTGCCAGCAGCTTACTCCCGGGACAGGGGAAGTGGGAAAAACTGTTTTTT	CASSLLPGQGKWEKLFF
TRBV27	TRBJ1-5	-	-	TGTGCCACCAGACCATTAGGGGGGCAAAGACAGCCCCAGCATTTT	CATRPLGGQRQPQHF
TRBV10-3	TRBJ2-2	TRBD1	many	TGTGCCATGAGTCGGACAGGCGATTCGGGCGGGGAGCTGTTTTTT	CAMSRTGDSGGELFF
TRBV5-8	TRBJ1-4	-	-	TGTGCCAGCAGCCTCAGGGAGGGGGCTAATGAAAAACTGTTTTTT	CASSLREGANEKLFF
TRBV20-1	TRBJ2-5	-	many	TGCAGTGCGTCCCGGACCCGAGGGGAGACCCAGTACTTC	CSASRTRGETQYF
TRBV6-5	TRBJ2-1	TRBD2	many	TGTGCCAGCAGTTACTACGACCCGGTGGAGCGGGGGACCTACAATGAGCAGTTCTTC	CASSYYDPVERGTYNEQFF
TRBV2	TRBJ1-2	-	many	TGTGCCAGCAGTGAATTGGGCCATGGCTACACCTTC	CASSELGHGYTF
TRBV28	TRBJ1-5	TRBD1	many	TGTGCCAGCAGTTTAGGCGCAGGGGGGAGCAATCAGCCCCAGCATTTT	CASSLGAGGSNQPQHF
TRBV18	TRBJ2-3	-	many	TGTGCCAGCGCTCCGAGCCCCACAGATACGCAGTATTTT	CASAPSPTDTQYF
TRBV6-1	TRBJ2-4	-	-	TGTGCCAGCGACAGCCGGGGGAAAAACATTCAGTACTTC	CASDSRGKNIQYF